This record concerns one T cell receptor (beta chain) sequence. It lacks a known antigen. It has no much larger one-base neighbor in the sample; base qualities were not kept. The data derive from a study of human CD4 T cells and Enterobacteriaceae (dated by TCRdb to 2019 to 2021). Broader findings and caveats from the paper: Ex vivo, broadly cross-reactive clonotypes appeared more expanded than specific ones, with about 55% of the 19 and about two thirds of the roughly 35 in the top 5%. The only basis for inferring the reactivity of ex vivo clonotypes was matching nucleotide sequences to CFSE-low cultures from the same donors.

CDR1 and CDR2, looked up from the germline V gene, are MDHEN and SYDVKM. Including cysteine and phenylalanine, the CDR3 has 11 amino acids. Only the CDR3 part of the read is kept: 33 bases, read in frame from the first base. V is reduced by 6 bases and J by 3 bases, leaving a spacing of 5 bases between them. Deep-level sequencing, with a detection sensitivity of one cell in 200,000, was applied to the ex vivo total memory CD4+ samples. The QIAamp DNA Micro Kit was used to extract genomic DNA from cell pellets, and spectrophotometry was used to check the DNA quantity and purity. Amplification of TCR Vbeta CDR3 regions was performed with the immunoSEQ multiplex PCR assay. The amplicons were sequenced on the Illumina HiSeq platform. The retrieved sequences were 87 nucleotides in length and included the CDR3 region. In the original analysis: Each unique productive TCR Vbeta nucleotide sequence counted as a clonotype and was quantified by productive template frequency from ImmunoSEQ Analyzer V3.0. Expanded clonotypes were defined by a threshold at the top 5th percentile of each frequency-ranked repertoire. Repertoire overlap was calculated as Chao-Jaccard using the R package fossil and displayed by nonmetric multidimensional scaling using the R package MASS. TCRdb's version of the immuneACCESS table is confined to in-frame rearrangements and falls short of the full clone set. An unresolved V gene accounts for under half of the shortfall where checked; the remainder is of unknown origin. V and J calls and clone size are those listed in that table; D and trimming were worked out from the DNA. This sample has roughly 28,000 clones in its table, and approximately 80% of those were observed once. Approximately 0.9% of the sample is in the top ten clones.

Memory CD4+ T cells, defined as all CD4+ cells except CD45RA+CCR7+CD95- naive cells, were FACS-sorted on a FACSAria III to over 95% purity. Blood from healthy donors came from blood donation centers in Switzerland. Total CD4+ T cells and monocytes were enriched by positive selection with CD4 and CD14 magnetic microbeads. CD8+, CD14+, CD16+, CD56+, CD19+ and CD25-bright cells were excluded before sorting. In a couple of blood donors, total memory CD4+ T cells were sequenced directly ex vivo to assess in vivo expansion of bacteria-reactive clonotypes. Isolation of peripheral blood mononuclear cells from donor blood was performed with Ficoll-Paque Plus.

This TCR derives from a human donor in good health. Recombination connected TRBV28 to TRBJ1-2; the D segment cannot be called with confidence. The sequencing sample was made of memory CD4+ T cells from blood. Explained via the paper, the cell subset or site label denotes: total memory CD4 T cells sorted directly ex vivo, unstimulated. The DNA sequence follows: TGTGCCAGCAGCGGGCACTATGGCTACACCTTC. It codes for CASSGHYGYTF.